There are a few counts of the clone carrying this T cell receptor beta chain. The method was immunoSEQ multiplex PCR; TCRdb's version includes in-frame clones alone and lacks a portion of them. Of 20,000 to 25,000 clones in the sample, about two thirds were seen once. This entry belongs to a study of sequential checkpoint blockade in melanoma. CDR1 is SEHNR and CDR2 is FQNEAQ in the germline V gene (reference sequence). CDR3 length: 14 residues. V was trimmed by 1 base and J by 6 bases, leaving 10 bases between them. The treatment was: randomized to nivolumab then ipilimumab (arm A) or the reverse (arm B). Sorted cells were live CD3+CD8+, lacking CD19 and CD56, from PBMCs.

The sample was CD8+ T cells sorted from blood (inferred from file names), taken from a patient given nivolumab and ipilimumab in sequence. The origin of this receptor is a human donor with melanoma. This rearrangement joins TRBV7-9 to TRBJ2-1; D might be TRBD2 (5 bases). In nucleotides, the CDR3 is TGTGCCAGCAGCTTAGGAGGGCCCCCCAATGAGCAGTTCTTC. Its translation: CASSLGGPPNEQFF.